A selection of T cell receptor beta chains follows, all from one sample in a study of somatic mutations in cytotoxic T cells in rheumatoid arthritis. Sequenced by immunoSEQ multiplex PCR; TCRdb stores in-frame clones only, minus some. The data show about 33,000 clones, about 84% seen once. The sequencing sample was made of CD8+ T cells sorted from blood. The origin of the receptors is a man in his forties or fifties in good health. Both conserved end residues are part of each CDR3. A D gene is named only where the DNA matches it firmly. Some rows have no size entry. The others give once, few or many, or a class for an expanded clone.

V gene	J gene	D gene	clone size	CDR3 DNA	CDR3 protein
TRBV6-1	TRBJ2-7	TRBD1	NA	TGTGCCAGCAGTGGTCGACAGGGATTCTACGAGCAGTACTTC	CASSGRQGFYEQYF
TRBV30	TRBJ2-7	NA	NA	TGTGCCTGGAGTTTGGACCCCGGGTACGAGCAGTACTTC	CAWSLDPGYEQYF
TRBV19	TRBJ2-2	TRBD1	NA	TGTGCCAGTGATGCAGGGGGCGCCGGGGAGCTGTTTTTT	CASDAGGAGELFF
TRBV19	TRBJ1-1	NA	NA	TGTGCCAGTAGTTTGGACCTAGGAGGCACTGAAGCTTTCTTT	CASSLDLGGTEAFF
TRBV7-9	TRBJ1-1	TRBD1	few	TGTGCCAGCAGCTTAGAAAACAGGGGGGGAGCTTTCTTT	CASSLENRGGAFF
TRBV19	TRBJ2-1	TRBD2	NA	TGTGCCAGCAATAGCGGGAGTTCAGACAATGAGCAGTTCTTC	CASNSGSSDNEQFF
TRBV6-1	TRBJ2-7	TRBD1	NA	TGTGCCAGCAGTGAGGGACAGACCTACGAGCAGTACTTC	CASSEGQTYEQYF
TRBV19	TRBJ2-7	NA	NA	TGTGCCAGTAGAACCTCAGGGTCCTACGAGCAGTACTTC	CASRTSGSYEQYF
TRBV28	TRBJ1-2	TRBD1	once	TGTGCCAGCAGTGACAACAGGGGAATCGATGGCTACACCTTC	CASSDNRGIDGYTF
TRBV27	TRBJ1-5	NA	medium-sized	TGTGCCAGCAGTCTAAGCGGGACACTTAGCAATCAGCCCCAGCATTTT	CASSLSGTLSNQPQHF
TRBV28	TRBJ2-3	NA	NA	TGTGCCAGCAGTCTAGGTGGAGGGGGAAATACGCAGTATTTT	CASSLGGGGNTQYF
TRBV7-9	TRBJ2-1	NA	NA	TGTGCCAGCAGCTTGGATGAGCAGTTCTTC	CASSLDEQFF
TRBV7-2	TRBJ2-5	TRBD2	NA	TGTGCCAGCAGCCCAGCGGGAGGATTGTCAGAGACCCAGTACTTC	CASSPAGGLSETQYF
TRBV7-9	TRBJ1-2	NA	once	TGTGCCAGCAGCCCGGGGCTTTCCTATGGCTACACCTTC	CASSPGLSYGYTF
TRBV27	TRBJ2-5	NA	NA	TGTGCCAGCAGTTTTCGGGCTCGGGAGACCCAGTACTTC	CASSFRARETQYF
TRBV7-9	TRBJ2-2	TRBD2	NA	TGTGCCAGCAGCTTAGGACTAGCGGGCCGTTCCGGGGAGCTGTTTTTT	CASSLGLAGRSGELFF
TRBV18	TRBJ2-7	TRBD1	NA	TGTGCCAGCTCACAAGGAACCGGGACAGGGGGACCCTACGAGCAGTACTTC	CASSQGTGTGGPYEQYF
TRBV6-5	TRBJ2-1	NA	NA	TGTGCCAGCAGTGGAGGGGGTTTAGGTGAGCAGTTCTTC	CASSGGGLGEQFF
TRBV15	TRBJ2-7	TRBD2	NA	TGTGCCACCAGCAGAGATTCCACGGGGGGGGGCCCCTACGAGCAGTACTTC	CATSRDSTGGGPYEQYF
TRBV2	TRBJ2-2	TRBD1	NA	TGTGCCAGTATTACAGGGGACACCGGGGAGCTGTTTTTT	CASITGDTGELFF
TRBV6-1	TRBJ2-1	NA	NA	TGTGCCAGCAGTGAAGAGACGGGGGCCGTCGATGAGCAGTTCTTC	CASSEETGAVDEQFF
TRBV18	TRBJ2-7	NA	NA	TGTGCCAGCTCACCACGGGCAGGGAATATACACGAGCAGTACTTC	CASSPRAGNIHEQYF
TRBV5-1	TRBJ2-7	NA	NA	TGCGCCAGCAGCTTCTCATCAGGGGCCTACGAGCAGTACTTC	CASSFSSGAYEQYF
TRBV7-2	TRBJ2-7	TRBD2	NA	TGTGCCAGCAGCTCTCCCTCTAGCGGGAGTAGCTACGAGCAGTACTTC	CASSSPSSGSSYEQYF
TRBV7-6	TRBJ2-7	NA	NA	TGTGCCAGCAGCTTAGCTGAGCAGGGAAGTTCGGTCTTC	CASSLAEQGSSVF
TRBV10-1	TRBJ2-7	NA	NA	TGCGCCAGCAGTGAGTCAAGGGCAGGGGCCTCGTACGAGCAGTACTTC	CASSESRAGASYEQYF
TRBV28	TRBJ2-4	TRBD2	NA	TGTGCCAGCAGTTTGACTTCTAGCGGGAGCGGGGTAGCCAAAAACATTCAGTACTTC	CASSLTSSGSGVAKNIQYF
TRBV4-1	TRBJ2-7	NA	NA	TGCGCCAGCAGCCAGATACAGGGCGAAAGCTACGAGCAGTACTTC	CASSQIQGESYEQYF
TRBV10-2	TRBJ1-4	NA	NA	TGCGCCAGCAGTGAATGGAGTGAAAAACTGTTTTTT	CASSEWSEKLFF
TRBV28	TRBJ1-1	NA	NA	TGTGCCAGCAGCTCCTCTATGAACACTGAAGCTTTCTTT	CASSSSMNTEAFF
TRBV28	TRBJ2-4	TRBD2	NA	TGTGCCAGCAGTTCACGACTAGCGGGAGTATCCAAAAACATTCAGTACTTC	CASSSRLAGVSKNIQYF
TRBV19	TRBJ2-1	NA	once	TGTGCCAGTAGTATAGCGCCACAGGAGGGACCATCCAATGAGCAGTTCTTC	CASSIAPQEGPSNEQFF
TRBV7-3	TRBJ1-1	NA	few	TGTGCCAGCAGCTCGCTGGCAGGCCAGAACACTGAAGCTTTCTTT	CASSSLAGQNTEAFF
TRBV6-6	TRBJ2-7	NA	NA	TGTGCCAGCAGTTACTCGAGAAACGGGGAAGAGGAGCAGTACTTC	CASSYSRNGEEEQYF
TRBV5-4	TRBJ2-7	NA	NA	TGTGCCAGCAGCTTTGGAGGGGGAGGGCTCGGGCAGTACTTC	CASSFGGGGLGQYF
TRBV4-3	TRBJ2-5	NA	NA	TGCGCCAGCAGCCAAGAAAGAGCTCTCCAAGAGACCCAGTACTTC	CASSQERALQETQYF
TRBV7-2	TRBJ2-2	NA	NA	TGTGCCAGCAGCTTATTCCGGGAGCTGTTTTTT	CASSLFRELFF
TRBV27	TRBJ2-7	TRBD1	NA	TGTGCCAGCAGTTTAAAAGGGGACAGGGCCTACGAGCAGTACTTC	CASSLKGDRAYEQYF
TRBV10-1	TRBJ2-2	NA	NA	TGCGCCAGCACGTCCACTACCGAAGGGACCGGGGAGCTGTTTTTT	CASTSTTEGTGELFF
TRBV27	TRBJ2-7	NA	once	TGTGCCAGCAGTTTAGGGCAAGGGGTCCCCGTGCAGTACTTC	CASSLGQGVPVQYF
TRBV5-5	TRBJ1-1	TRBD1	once	TGTGCCAGCAGCTTGGGACAGGGAGGAACTGAAGCTTTCTTT	CASSLGQGGTEAFF
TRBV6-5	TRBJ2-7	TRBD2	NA	TGTGCCAGCTTCACTTATAGCGGGAGGGTGAACGAGCAGTACTTC	CASFTYSGRVNEQYF
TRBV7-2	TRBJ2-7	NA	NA	TGTGCCAGCAACCCTACAGGGAGCTCCTACGAGCAGTACTTC	CASNPTGSSYEQYF
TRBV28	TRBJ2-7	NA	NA	TGTGCCAGCTCCCAACCGGGCGGGGCCTACGAGCAGTACTTC	CASSQPGGAYEQYF
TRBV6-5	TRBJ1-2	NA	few	TGTGCCAGCAGTAAAGGACTATTTGGCTACACCTTC	CASSKGLFGYTF
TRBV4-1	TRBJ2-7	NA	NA	TGCGCCAGCAGCCACGTAGTGGGAGAGACCTACGAGCAGTACTTC	CASSHVVGETYEQYF